These 9 T cell receptor beta chains came from one sample sequenced in a study of Ad26.COV2.S vaccination and SARS-CoV-2 variants. Treatment defined: 15 to 20 received Ad26.COV2.S at low or high dose, single or two shots; roughly five received placebo; per-sample allocation not given. Material that was analyzed had been drawn on day 63 after the first vaccine or placebo injection. Data came from immunoSEQ multiplex PCR; TCRdb stores just in-frame clones and leaves some out. This sample carries 350,000 to 400,000 clones, about 85% of them seen once, and the ten largest clones take 3% to 4.5%. The sequencing here drew on peripheral blood, taken in a trial of Ad26.COV2.S vaccine versus placebo. The receptor set was obtained from a person between 18 and 65 years old who received the Ad26.COV2.S COVID-19 vaccine or a placebo.

V and J are TRBV27 and TRBJ2-2, with D perhaps TRBD1 (6 bases). V lost 6 bases to trimming and J lost 4 bases, with 12 bases between them. In germline, CDR1 is MNHEY, CDR2 SMNVEV (reference sequence). The CDR3 totals 14 residues. The CDR3 here is CASRPDRSTGELFF. The CDR3 nucleotides are TGTGCCAGCAGACCAGACAGGAGCACCGGGGAGCTGTTTTTT.

The gene calls are TRBV4-1 and TRBJ1-1; 11 bases agree with TRBD1. The CDR3 runs 16 residues. After removal of 3 bases from V and 4 bases from J, the junction contained 7 bases not matched to a gene. Germline lookup yields CDR1 MGHRA and CDR2 YSYEKL. The CDR3 is CASSHKSGTGGTEAFF. In nucleotides, the CDR3 is TGCGCCAGCAGCCATAAATCAGGGACAGGGGGCACTGAAGCTTTCTTT.

This rearrangement joins TRBV12-3 or TRBV12-4 to TRBJ1-2, with D possibly matching TRBD1 (6 bases). The V gene lost 5 bases and the J gene lost 6 bases, with 13 bases spanning the gap. The CDR3 runs 13 residues. The CDR3 here is CASSHNRENGYTF. The CDR3 DNA reads TGTGCCAGCAGTCATAACAGGGAGAATGGCTACACCTTC.

The rearrangement links TRBV4-1 to TRBJ2-2; 10 nucleotides match TRBD2. V trimming: 2 bases; J trimming: 1 base; junction bases outside the gene matches: 4. Germline lookup yields CDR1 MGHRA and CDR2 YSYEKL. The CDR3 spans 17 residues. CDR3 DNA sequence: TGCGCCAGCAGCCAACTAGCGGGGGCCGTGAACACCGGGGAGCTGTTTTTT. It specifies CASSQLAGAVNTGELFF.

The chain joins TRBV10-2 to TRBJ2-7; TRBD1 matches 7 bases. The V gene end was trimmed by 10 bases and the J gene end by 0 bases; junction bases not matched to a gene: 12. Per germline, CDR1 WSHSY and CDR2 SAAADI. CDR3 length equals 15 residues. CDR3 sequence (DNA): TGCGCCACCGAAGACACAGGGGCCAGCTCCTACGAGCAGTACTTC. This encodes CATEDTGASSYEQYF.

This chain joins TRBV7-9 and TRBJ2-7; D is uncertain. The CDR3 covers 15 residues. Germline CDR1 is SEHNR and CDR2 is FQNEAQ (reference sequence). V shed 5 bases and J shed 1 base, with 15 bases lying between them. CDR3 amino acids: CASSPISGQSYEQYF. In nucleotides, the CDR3 is TGTGCCAGCAGCCCCATCTCTGGGCAGTCCTACGAGCAGTACTTC. Looking up the rest from reference TRBV7-9 and TRBJ2-7 gives the full variable domain: DTGVSQNPRHKITKRGQNVTFRCDPISEHNRLYWYRQTLGQGPEFLTYFQNEAQLEKSRLLSDRFSAERPKGSFSTLEIQRTEQGDSAMYLCASSPISGQSYEQYFGPGTRLTVT.

The gene calls are TRBV27 and TRBJ1-4; 8 bases are a match to TRBD1. The CDR3 spans 15 residues. Germline assignment: CDR1 MNHEY and CDR2 SMNVEV (reference sequence). Trimming cost V 3 bases and J 4 bases; bases outside gene matches: 4. The CDR3 region has the DNA TGTGCCAGCAGTTTTGAAACAGGGGGTAATGAAAAACTGTTTTTT. This translates into CASSFETGGNEKLFF.

This chain links TRBV5-1 with TRBJ2-5; 9 bases agree with TRBD1. Germline V CDR1 and CDR2: SGHRS, YFSETQ. The J segment lost 1 base and the V segment lost 0 bases, leaving 4 bases of the junction unmatched. The CDR3 totals 16 residues. This CDR3 is CASSLEGTGSQETQYF. The CDR3 nucleotides read TGCGCCAGCAGCTTGGAGGGGACAGGGAGCCAAGAGACCCAGTACTTC.

The CDR3 loop reads CASWTAINEKLFF. The CDR3 bases are TGTGCCTCCTGGACAGCGATTAATGAAAAACTGTTTTTT. The chain has TRBV2 and TRBJ1-4, with D possibly matching TRBD1 (6 bases). The CDR3 sequence is 13 residues long. The ends were cut back, 11 bases at V and 4 bases at J, with 14 bases in the middle. Germline V gives CDR1 SNHLY, CDR2 FYNNEI.